One sample yielded the 18 T cell receptor beta chains listed below, sequenced in a study of blood T cell repertoires in COVID-19. TCRdb's table, derived via immunoSEQ multiplex PCR, lists solely in-frame clones and lacks some. Here the sample spans around 95,000 clones, 80% being singletons. Sequenced sample: peripheral blood. These receptors were taken from an older woman with acute or convalescent COVID-19.

This chain links TRBV5-1 with TRBJ2-3, with TRBD2 matching 10 bases. V trimming: 3 bases; J trimming: 2 bases; junction bases outside the gene matches: 12. CDR3 length: 18 residues. The germline V gene encodes CDR1 SGHRS and CDR2 YFSETQ. The CDR3 DNA reads as TGCGCCAGCAGCTCCGAGCCCTTAGCGGGGGGCCCCACAGATACGCAGTATTTT. Its protein is CASSSEPLAGGPTDTQYF. Full variable domain (outside the CDR3, taken from reference TRBV5-1 and TRBJ2-3): KAGVTQTPRYLIKTRGQQVTLSCSPISGHRSVSWYQQTPGQGLQFLFEYFSETQRNKGNFPGRFSGRQFSNSRSEMNVSTLELGDSALYLCASSSEPLAGGPTDTQYFGPGTRLTVL.

V usage is TRBV10-3 and J usage is TRBJ2-3; TRBD1 might be the D (5 bases). Trimming pared 3 bases from V and 0 bases from J, leaving 10 bases between. The CDR3 length is 15 residues. Per germline, CDR1 ENHRY and CDR2 SYGVKD. The CDR3 DNA follows: TGTGCCATCAGTGACGGGCAGGGTAGCACAGATACGCAGTATTTT. Its translation is CAISDGQGSTDTQYF.

This clone was seen a few times. The chain has TRBV5-5 and TRBJ2-7; D is unresolved. The germline CDR1 and CDR2 sequences are SGHKS and YYEKEE (reference sequence). This CDR3 contains 13 residues. V was clipped by 4 bases and J by 3 bases, with 11 bases between them. The CDR3 DNA reads as TGTGCCAGCAGCGTGACAATAAACTACGAGCAGTACTTC. This translates into CASSVTINYEQYF.

The genes are TRBV6-5 and TRBJ1-6; D unresolved. Trimming removed 1 base at V and 1 base at J, with 8 bases between. Germline V gene lookup returns CDR1 MNHEY and CDR2 SVGAGI. The CDR3 has 16 amino acids. CDR3 sequence (DNA): TGTGCCAGCAGTTACTTTTCCCGGTCCTATAATTCACCCCTCCACTTT. Its protein is CASSYFSRSYNSPLHF.

The chain employs TRBV5-6 and TRBJ1-1; a weak D match, TRBD1 (5 bases). V shed 2 bases and J shed 0 bases, with 11 bases lying between them. Germline assignment: CDR1 SGHDT and CDR2 YYEEEE. This CDR3 region has 15 residues. The CDR3 region is CASSFRTGVNTEAFF. Here the CDR3 DNA reads TGTGCCAGCAGCTTCAGGACGGGGGTGAACACTGAAGCTTTCTTT.

The chain is built from TRBV2 and TRBJ1-1; TRBD1 aligns across 9 bases. Germline V gene data show CDR1 as SNHLY and CDR2 as FYNNEI. CDR3 size: 13 residues. J gave up 3 bases and V 7 bases, and 3 bases lay outside the gene matches. CDR3 sequence reads: CASTGQGYTEAFF. The CDR3 nucleotides read TGTGCCAGCACGGGACAGGGATACACTGAAGCTTTCTTT. Filled out from reference TRBV2 and TRBJ1-1, the complete variable domain reads EPEVTQTPSHQVTQMGQEVILRCVPISNHLYFYWYRQILGQKVEFLVSFYNNEISEKSEIFDDQFSVERPDGSNFTLKIRSTKLEDSAMYFCASTGQGYTEAFFGQGTRLTVV.

This clone is deemed medium-sized. The chain joins TRBV9 to TRBJ1-6; TRBD1 matches 9 bases. V was clipped by 3 bases and J by 5 bases; unmatched bases: 3. The CDR3 contains 15 residues. Looked up from germline, CDR1 is SGDLS and CDR2 is YYNGEE. CDR3 protein: CASSEGQGNNSPLHF. Here the CDR3 DNA reads TGTGCCAGCAGCGAAGGACAGGGGAATAATTCACCCCTCCACTTT.

As concerns this clone: This same CDR3 is encoded by further DNA sequences in the sample. The rearrangement uses TRBV18 and TRBJ2-3; TRBD1 might be the D (5 bases). V lost 3 bases and J 0 bases, leaving 7 bases between the germline ends. The germline CDR1 and CDR2 sequences are KGHSH and LQKENI. The length of the CDR3 is 14 residues. This chain's CDR3 is CASSPRGSTDTQYF. The DNA for the CDR3 is TGTGCCAGCTCACCTAGGGGCAGCACAGATACGCAGTATTTT.

This clone was detected only a few times. V and J are TRBV19 and TRBJ2-4; 9 bases align to TRBD1. The germline V gene encodes CDR1 LNHDA and CDR2 SQIVND (reference sequence). V lost 4 bases and J lost 8; bases outside the gene matches: 12. The CDR3 loop spans 16 amino acids. This CDR3 reads CASSKLPGQGLYIQYF. CDR3 nucleotides: TGTGCCAGTAGTAAGCTCCCGGGACAGGGCTTGTACATTCAGTACTTC.

CDR3 region: CATSDPGQGLGQPQHF. As DNA, the CDR3 is TGTGCCACCAGTGATCCCGGACAGGGGCTGGGACAGCCCCAGCATTTT. The chain links TRBV24-1 to TRBJ1-5, with TRBD1 matching over 9 bases. In germline, CDR1 is KGHDR, CDR2 SFDVKD. There are 16 residues in the CDR3. Losses at the gene ends were 3 bases for V and 7 bases for J; bases not matched to a gene: 9.

The CDR3: CASSLGQGNEKLFF. The CDR3 DNA is TGTGCCAGCAGCTTGGGACAGGGGAATGAAAAACTGTTTTTT. The V and J genes are TRBV9 and TRBJ1-4; 10 nucleotides align to TRBD1. The CDR3 has 14 amino acids. V lost 4 bases, J lost 5 bases, and 2 bases stayed unmatched. Germline CDR1 SGDLS, CDR2 YYNGEE.

The CDR3 nucleotides are TGCGCCAGCAGCTTTGGACAGTACCAAGAGACCCAGTACTTC. This translates into CASSFGQYQETQYF. J is TRBJ2-5 and V is TRBV5-1; possible D gene TRBD1, 6 bases. This CDR3 region has 14 residues. Germline V gene lookup returns CDR1 SGHRS and CDR2 YFSETQ. Between the trimmed V and J ends, which lost 2 bases and 0 bases, there was a span of 8 bases.

The V gene is TRBV5-5, the J gene TRBJ2-1; D is undetermined. The CDR3 has 15 amino acids. Germline assignment: CDR1 SGHKS and CDR2 YYEKEE (reference sequence). The CDR3 region has the DNA TGTGTAAACAGCTTATTGGGCGACTCCTACAATGAGCAGTTCTTC. Protein product: CVNSLLGDSYNEQFF.

This clone was counted once. This chain uses TRBV27 with TRBJ1-5; no clear D gene. Germline CDR1 and CDR2: MNHEY and SMNVEV (reference sequence). The CDR3 spans 13 residues. Trimming took 5 bases from V and 0 from J, leaving 5 bases between them. This CDR3 is CASSQISNQPQHF. CDR3 coding DNA: TGTGCCAGCAGTCAAATTAGCAATCAGCCCCAGCATTTT.

CDR3: CASSVTGGSETQYF. The CDR3 nucleotides read TGCGCCAGCAGCGTTACAGGGGGGAGCGAGACCCAGTACTTC. The rearrangement links TRBV5-1 to TRBJ2-5; 8 bases match TRBD1. Germline CDR1 SGHRS, CDR2 YFSETQ. The CDR3 sequence is 14 residues long. Trimming removed 4 bases from V and 5 bases from J; junction bases left unmatched: 7. The variable domain in full, completed from reference TRBV5-1 and TRBJ2-5, reads KAGVTQTPRYLIKTRGQQVTLSCSPISGHRSVSWYQQTPGQGLQFLFEYFSETQRNKGNFPGRFSGRQFSNSRSEMNVSTLELGDSALYLCASSVTGGSETQYFGPGTRLLVL.

The rearrangement joins TRBV9 to TRBJ2-1, with D possibly being TRBD2 (5 bases). The V gene lost 2 bases and the J gene lost 0 bases, with 15 bases spanning the gap. The CDR3 contains 17 residues. Germline V lookup: CDR1 SGDLS, CDR2 YYNGEE. The CDR3 region is CASSVALTGSSYNEQFF. CDR3 coding DNA: TGTGCCAGCAGCGTGGCCTTGACTGGGAGCTCCTACAATGAGCAGTTCTTC.

The sample holds one count of this clone. The chain couples TRBV27 to TRBJ2-7; TRBD2 might be the D (6 bases). This CDR3 is built from 16 residues. V lost 2 bases to trimming and J lost 0 bases, with 14 bases between them. The germline V gene has CDR1 MNHEY and CDR2 SMNVEV (reference sequence). Here the CDR3 DNA reads TGTGCCAGCAGTTTAGGGGGGACCCCGGGCTCCTACGAGCAGTACTTC. Translating gives CASSLGGTPGSYEQYF.

This clone was detected only a few times. This rearrangement joins TRBV7-2 to TRBJ1-4; tentatively, D is TRBD1 (6 bases). Germline values: CDR1 SGHTA, CDR2 FQGNSA. CDR3 size: 12 residues. With 5 bases removed from V and 8 bases from J, the gap between germline ends came to 9 bases. CDR3 DNA sequence: TGTGCCAGCAGCGTGGACAGAGAAAAACTGTTTTTT. Its protein is CASSVDREKLFF.